This T cell receptor (beta chain) was sequenced for a study of T cell changes during pregnancy in multiple sclerosis. The table came from immunoSEQ multiplex PCR; TCRdb's copy has only in-frame clones and leaves some out. Altogether tens of thousands of clones are present, approximately 90% being singletons, with the ten largest covering approximately 2%. The length of the CDR3 is 16 residues. Germline CDR1 and CDR2: MDHEN and SYDVKM. Trimming pared 7 bases from V and 6 bases from J, leaving 22 bases between. The sample consisted of peripheral blood, taken after pregnancy. This TCR came from a female donor with multiple sclerosis, enrolled in a pregnancy study. This chain connects TRBV28 to TRBJ1-5; no clear D gene. The CDR3 region is CASTSGYVSSGQPQHF. The CDR3 DNA reads as TGTGCCAGCACCTCAGGCTATGTGTCCTCCGGTCAGCCCCAGCATTTT.